Following are 29 T cell receptor beta chains from one sample sequenced in a study of T cells in localized non-small cell lung cancer. The repertoire was sequenced with immunoSEQ multiplex PCR; TCRdb's copy has only in-frame clones and lacks some. Of over 35,000 clones in the sample, about 76% are singletons; the top ten hold less than 9.5%. The sample consisted of peripheral blood mononuclear cells, taken before any cancer treatment. The receptors derive from a male donor at least 60 years old with stage II lung adenocarcinoma.

This clone was picked up a small number of times. CDR3 sequence: CASSFGLAGVGEQYF. CDR3 coding DNA: TGTGCCAGCAGCTTCGGACTAGCGGGAGTGGGGGAGCAGTACTTC. The chain links TRBV7-2 to TRBJ2-7; 13 bases agree with TRBD2. The germline gives CDR1 SGHTA, CDR2 FQGNSA. This CDR3 spans 15 amino acids. The trim removed 3 bases at V and 7 bases at J, leaving 6 bases unmatched.

V gene TRBV6-6 combines with J gene TRBJ1-4; D gene ambiguous. Germline CDR1 is MNHNY and CDR2 is SVGAGI (reference sequence). Trimming removed 0 bases from V and 8 bases from J, with 4 bases in between. The CDR3 runs 12 residues. The CDR3 sequence is CASSYSDEKLFF. CDR3 in DNA: TGTGCCAGCAGTTACTCGGACGAAAAACTGTTTTTT.

Details on this clone: Since the CDR3 does not end with the conserved phenylalanine or tryptophan, this likely comes from a read error. The CDR3 coding sequence is TGTGCCAGCAGTCCACGGGCGTCGAGCTCCTACGAGCAGTACCTC. As protein: CASSPRASSSYEQYL. The chain combines TRBV7-6 with TRBJ2-7, with no clear D. V lost 6 bases, J lost 0 bases, and 15 bases lay in between. Germline loops: CDR1 SGHVS, CDR2 FNYEAQ. The CDR3 has 15 residues.

The chain links TRBV7-8 to TRBJ2-7; perhaps TRBD2 as D (7 bases). Germline values: CDR1 SGHVS, CDR2 FQNEAQ. V was shortened by 1 base and J by 4 bases, with 14 bases between the two germline ends. The CDR3 has 15 amino acids. The CDR3 is CASSLEGGEGYEQYF. The CDR3 DNA is TGTGCCAGCAGCTTAGAAGGGGGGGAAGGATACGAGCAGTACTTC.

The chain couples TRBV6-1 to TRBJ1-1; 8 bases map to TRBD1. The V gene end was trimmed by 7 bases and the J gene end by 5 bases; junction bases not matched to a gene: 6. CDR1 and CDR2 from the germline V gene are MNHNS and SASEGT. The length of the CDR3 is 13 residues. The CDR3 DNA reads as TGTGCCAGCACACAGGGGGAGAATACTGAAGCTTTCTTT. Translated: CASTQGENTEAFF.

This sequence joins TRBV4-3 and TRBJ1-1; 7 positions match TRBD1. Germline CDR1 is LGHNA and CDR2 is YSLEER. The CDR3 spans 16 residues. V lost 3 bases and J lost 0; bases outside the gene matches: 7. The CDR3 DNA reads as TGCGCCAGCAGCCACATCACAGGGGCGATGAACACTGAAGCTTTCTTT. This gives the protein CASSHITGAMNTEAFF.

The chain combines TRBV7-3 with TRBJ2-7; 11 positions agree with TRBD2. From germline, CDR1 is SGHTA and CDR2 FQGTGA. The CDR3 sequence is 14 residues long. Trimming took 6 bases from V and 5 from J; bases not matched to a gene: 6. As DNA, the CDR3 is TGTGCCAGCAGTCGTAGCGGGAGGGCCGACGAGCAGTACTTC. This sequence encodes CASSRSGRADEQYF.

This clone came up once. V and J are TRBV30 and TRBJ2-7; TRBD1 matches at 8 bases. Unmatched junction bases numbered 7, after V lost 3 bases and J lost 0 bases. The CDR3 runs to 15 residues. Looked up from germline, CDR1 is GTSNPN and CDR2 is SVGIG (reference sequence). CDR3 in amino acids: CAWRGGQAYSYEQYF. Written as DNA, the CDR3 is TGTGCCTGGAGAGGGGGACAGGCATACTCCTACGAGCAGTACTTC.

This CDR3 reads CASSLSTGGSYEQYF. In DNA form, the CDR3 reads TGTGCCAGCAGTTTATCGACAGGGGGCTCCTACGAGCAGTACTTC. The J gene is TRBJ2-7, the V gene TRBV27; the match to TRBD1 covers 9 bases. V lost 0 bases to trimming and J lost 0 bases; unmatched junction nucleotides: 0. Germline assignment: CDR1 MNHEY and CDR2 SMNVEV (reference sequence). This CDR3 contains 15 residues.

The rearrangement joins TRBV7-9 to TRBJ1-3; D is unclear. Germline V CDR1 and CDR2: SEHNR, FQNEAQ (reference sequence). The CDR3 covers 16 residues. Trimming cost V 5 bases and J 2 bases, with 16 bases left between them. For the CDR3, the DNA is TGTGCCAGCAGCCCCTCGGGTACTAAGCCTGGAAACACCATATATTTT. Translating it yields CASSPSGTKPGNTIYF.

The gene calls are TRBV27 and TRBJ2-5, with TRBD1 identical over 9 bases. V lost 5 bases and J lost 1; bases outside the gene matches: 5. The CDR3 spans 15 residues. CDR1 and CDR2 (germline): MNHEY, SMNVEV (reference sequence). CDR3 coding DNA: TGTGCCAGCAGTAATACAGGGGGCCTCCAAGAGACCCAGTACTTC. Protein: CASSNTGGLQETQYF.

The CDR3 sequence: CASSPLAEGSYEQYF. CDR3 DNA sequence: TGTGCCAGCAGCCCCCTAGCGGAGGGCTCCTACGAGCAGTACTTC. J is TRBJ2-7 and V is TRBV28, with 7 nucleotides matching TRBD2. Germline V gene sequence: CDR1 MDHEN, CDR2 SYDVKM. The J segment lost 0 bases and the V segment lost 6 bases, leaving 8 bases of the junction unmatched. CDR3 size: 15 residues.

This clone was picked up one time. This chain connects TRBV18 to TRBJ2-1, with D possibly TRBD1 on 6 matching bases. This CDR3 is built from 16 residues. Trimming took off 1 base at V and 7 bases at J, with 17 bases between the two ends. Germline CDR1 KGHSH, CDR2 LQKENI. CDR3 sequence: CASSPLRARGKNEQFF. The CDR3 region has the DNA TGTGCCAGCTCACCACTCAGGGCGAGGGGGAAAAATGAGCAGTTCTTC.

The V and J genes are TRBV15 and TRBJ1-1; 7 nucleotides align to TRBD1. This CDR3 comprises 14 residues. The V gene's germline CDR1 is LNHNV and CDR2 YYDKDF (reference sequence). After removal of 4 bases from V and 3 bases from J, the junction contained 5 bases not matched to a gene. In DNA form, the CDR3 reads TGTGCCACCAGCATAAGACAGGGAGACACTGAAGCTTTCTTT. Translation: CATSIRQGDTEAFF.

This clone has just a few counts. For the CDR3, the DNA is TGTGCCAGCAGCCCTACAGGGATGTATGGCTACACCTTC. Translated: CASSPTGMYGYTF. This chain connects TRBV7-2 to TRBJ1-2; the D gene is possibly TRBD1 (6 bases). Trimming took 5 bases from V and 5 from J, leaving 12 bases between them. The V gene's germline CDR1 is SGHTA and CDR2 FQGNSA. The CDR3 totals 13 residues.

This clone came up once. The chain combines TRBV7-6 with TRBJ1-3; a possible D gene is TRBD1 (5 bases). The germline gives CDR1 SGHVS, CDR2 FNYEAQ. Trimming pared 0 bases from V and 0 bases from J, leaving 9 bases between. This CDR3 has 16 residues. CDR3 sequence: CASSLAGVSSGNTIYF. The CDR3 bases are TGTGCCAGCAGCTTAGCGGGGGTGAGCTCTGGAAACACCATATATTTT.

J is TRBJ2-3 and V is TRBV4-1; a possible D gene is TRBD2 (6 bases). The CDR3 covers 14 residues. V gave up 11 bases and J gave up 2 bases, with 17 bases separating them. Looked up from germline, CDR1 is MGHRA and CDR2 is YSYEKL. The chain's CDR3 is CACRRTISTDTQYF. The CDR3 nucleotides read TGCGCCTGCCGGAGGACTATATCCACAGATACGCAGTATTTT.

This clone has only one observation. The J gene is TRBJ2-7, the V gene TRBV5-5; 8 nucleotides line up with TRBD1. V was clipped by 2 bases and J by 3 bases; unmatched bases: 7. Germline CDR1 reads SGHKS; CDR2 reads YYEKEE (reference sequence). The CDR3 is 15 amino acids. The CDR3 nucleotides are TGTGCCAGCAGCTTTTCGGACAGGGTGGACTACGAGCAGTACTTC. It codes for CASSFSDRVDYEQYF.

V is TRBV30 and J is TRBJ1-4; no definite D call. V dropped 2 bases and J dropped 8 bases, with 9 bases sitting between them. The CDR3 consists of 12 residues. Germline CDR1 and CDR2: GTSNPN and SVGIG (reference sequence). CDR3 in amino acids: CAWSIRNEKLFF. CDR3 in DNA: TGTGCCTGGAGTATACGGAACGAAAAACTGTTTTTT.

This clone was observed once. V and J are TRBV5-1 and TRBJ2-7; 11 bases agree with TRBD1. This CDR3 comprises 16 residues. V lost 3 bases, J lost 5 bases, and 10 bases stayed unmatched. From germline, CDR1 is SGHRS and CDR2 YFSETQ. The CDR3 spells CASSWRGQGGEDEQYF. CDR3 in DNA: TGCGCCAGCAGCTGGAGGGGACAGGGGGGTGAGGACGAGCAGTACTTC.

The V gene is TRBV5-4, the J gene TRBJ1-4, with 7 bases matching TRBD1. Germline loops: CDR1 SGHNT, CDR2 YYREEE (reference sequence). With V trimmed by 3 bases and J by 0 bases, 11 bases remained unmatched. The CDR3 covers 18 residues. The DNA for the CDR3 is TGTGCCAGCAGCTCGGCTAGGGGACAGACTGCAACTAATGAAAAACTGTTTTTT. As protein: CASSSARGQTATNEKLFF.

This rearrangement joins TRBV2 to TRBJ1-2; D not certain. The CDR3 runs 13 residues. V lost 7 bases, J lost 5 bases, and 14 bases lay in between. The germline CDR1 and CDR2 sequences are SNHLY and FYNNEI. The CDR3 nucleotides are TGTGCCAGCACCCTGGACCTGACGTATGGCTACACCTTC. Its translation: CASTLDLTYGYTF.

The chain couples TRBV6-6 to TRBJ2-3, with 13 bases aligning to TRBD2. The J segment lost 2 bases and the V segment lost 2 bases, leaving 1 base of the junction unmatched. The CDR3 loop spans 16 amino acids. Germline lookup yields CDR1 MNHNY and CDR2 SVGAGI (reference sequence). The CDR3 DNA is TGTGCCAGCAGTTACGGGACTAGCGGGAACACAGATACGCAGTATTTT. It specifies CASSYGTSGNTDTQYF.

This chain links TRBV19 with TRBJ2-2, with 7 positions matching TRBD2. This CDR3 contains 14 residues. J lost 9 bases, V lost 6 bases, and 10 bases had no gene match. The V gene's germline CDR1 is LNHDA and CDR2 SQIVND (reference sequence). The CDR3 sequence: CASRGTNADRELFF. The CDR3 nucleotides read TGTGCCAGTAGAGGGACTAACGCCGACCGGGAGCTGTTTTTT.

The V gene is TRBV7-2, the J gene TRBJ2-7; D remains unclear. Germline V gene data show CDR1 as SGHTA and CDR2 as FQGNSA. V lost 5 bases and J 3 bases, leaving 5 bases between the germline ends. There are 11 residues in the CDR3. The CDR3 DNA sequence: TGTGCCAGCAGCCTCAGCTACGAGCAGTACTTC. Translated, it gives CASSLSYEQYF.

The chain recombines TRBV29-1 with TRBJ1-1; D possibly corresponds to TRBD1 (5 bases). The V end was cut by 3 bases, the J end by 5 bases, with 10 bases between. The CDR3 has 12 residues. Germline-derived CDR1 and CDR2 are SQVTM and ANQGSEA. This CDR3 is CSVDGGITEAFF. In DNA form, the CDR3 reads TGCAGCGTTGATGGGGGTATAACTGAAGCTTTCTTT.

The gene calls are TRBV12-5 and TRBJ2-1; TRBD2 might be the D (6 bases). This CDR3 has 12 amino acids. Trimming took off 6 bases at V and 12 bases at J, with 15 bases between the two ends. CDR1 and CDR2 from the germline V gene are LGHNT and FRNRAP. The CDR3 spells CASGLDYVGQFF. CDR3 sequence (DNA): TGTGCTAGTGGCCTGGACTACGTCGGGCAGTTCTTC.

Worth noting for this clone: The identical CDR3 is also encoded by other nucleotide sequences in the sample. The genes are TRBV30 and TRBJ1-4, with a possible D match to TRBD1 (5 bases). Germline CDR1 GTSNPN, CDR2 SVGIG (reference sequence). The CDR3 spans 13 residues. The germline V and J ends were trimmed by 4 bases and 2 bases, with 8 bases remaining between them. Here the CDR3 reads CAWNRGTNEKLFF. Here the CDR3 DNA reads TGTGCCTGGAATCGGGGGACTAATGAAAAACTGTTTTTT.

The table lists this clone with a count of one. The chain combines TRBV14 with TRBJ1-2; D gene uncertain. The CDR3 runs to 14 residues. The V gene lost 3 bases and the J gene lost 5 bases, with 13 bases spanning the gap. CDR1 is SGHDN and CDR2 is FVKESK in the germline V gene. CDR3 region: CASSQTARVYGYTF. The CDR3 DNA reads as TGTGCCAGCAGCCAGACCGCGAGGGTATATGGCTACACCTTC.